This T cell receptor (beta chain) originates from a study of CD8+ T cells in alopecia areata. Study results and caveats: On tofacitinib, scalp and blood still held many of the expanded lesional clones.

The CDR3 length is 13 residues. The V end was cut by 10 bases, the J end by 7 bases, with 19 bases between. Germline values: CDR1 LNHDA, CDR2 SQIVND (reference sequence). Regarding this clone: Its specificity is not known.

Once RNA had been extracted, it was reverse transcribed into cDNA to act as the sequencing template. Repertoires were generated with immunoSEQ multiplex PCR, while TCRdb's copy carries only in-frame clones and drops some. The sample contains approximately 160,000 clones, about 60% of which appear only once. The treatment here: oral pan-JAK inhibitor, 5-10 mg twice daily. The rearrangement uses TRBV19 and TRBJ1-1; D may be TRBD1 (5 bases). The input for sequencing was CD4+ T cells sorted from blood, taken at week 24, from a patient treated with tofacitinib. This TCR came from a human donor with alopecia areata. The CDR3 loop is CAIVSGKGDEAFF. The DNA of the CDR3 is TGTGCCATCGTGTCAGGGAAGGGTGATGAAGCTTTCTTT.